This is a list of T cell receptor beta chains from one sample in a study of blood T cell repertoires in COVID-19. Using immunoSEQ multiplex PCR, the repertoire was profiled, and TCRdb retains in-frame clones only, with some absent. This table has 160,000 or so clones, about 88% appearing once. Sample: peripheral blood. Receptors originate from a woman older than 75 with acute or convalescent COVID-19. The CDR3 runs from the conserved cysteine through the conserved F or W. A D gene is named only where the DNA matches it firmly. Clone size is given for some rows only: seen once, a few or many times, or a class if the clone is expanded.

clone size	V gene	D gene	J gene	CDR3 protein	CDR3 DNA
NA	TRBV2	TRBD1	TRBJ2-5	CASNPGQGQETQYF	TGTGCCAGCAACCCGGGACAGGGGCAAGAGACCCAGTACTTC
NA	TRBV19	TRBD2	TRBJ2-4	CASSIEVRLAGAKNIQYF	TGTGCCAGTAGTATAGAAGTCAGGCTAGCGGGAGCCAAAAACATTCAGTACTTC
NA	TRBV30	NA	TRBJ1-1	CAWSVQQTKAFF	TGTGCCTGGAGTGTACAACAGACCAAAGCTTTCTTT
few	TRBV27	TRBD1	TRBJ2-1	CASRTGVEQFF	TGTGCCAGCAGAACAGGGGTTGAGCAGTTCTTC
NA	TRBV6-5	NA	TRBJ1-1	CASSYGGRALNTEAFF	TGTGCCAGCAGTTACGGGGGGAGGGCCCTAAACACTGAAGCTTTCTTT
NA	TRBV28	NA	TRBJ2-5	CASSGLFPSRKETQYF	TGTGCCAGCAGCGGACTATTCCCCAGCCGGAAAGAGACCCAGTACTTC
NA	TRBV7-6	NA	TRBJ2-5	CASSLGRGLGETQYF	TGTGCCAGCAGCTTAGGGCGGGGTTTAGGGGAGACCCAGTACTTC
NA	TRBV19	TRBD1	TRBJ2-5	CASSISGTVQETQYF	TGTGCCAGTAGTATTTCGGGGACAGTCCAAGAGACCCAGTACTTC
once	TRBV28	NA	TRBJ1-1	CASSLQLTEAFF	TGTGCCAGCAGTTTGCAACTCACTGAAGCTTTCTTT
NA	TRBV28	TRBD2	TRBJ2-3	CASSLSLGSGSTDTQYF	TGTGCCAGCAGTTTATCCCTCGGGAGCGGGAGTACAGATACGCAGTATTTT
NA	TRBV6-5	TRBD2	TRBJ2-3	CASRVLAGIDTQYF	TGTGCCAGCAGAGTGTTAGCGGGAATAGATACGCAGTATTTT
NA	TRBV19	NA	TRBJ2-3	CASTTGGVADTQYF	TGTGCCAGTACCACGGGGGGCGTCGCAGATACGCAGTATTTT
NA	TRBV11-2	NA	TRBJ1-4	CASSLGPGNGEKLFF	TGTGCCAGCAGCTTAGGTCCAGGGAATGGTGAAAAACTGTTTTTT
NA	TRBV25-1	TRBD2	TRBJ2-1	CASTAGGRSSYNEQFF	TGTGCCAGCACCGCGGGGGGGAGATCCTCCTACAATGAGCAGTTCTTC
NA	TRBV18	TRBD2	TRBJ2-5	CASSPSLAGGQETQYF	TGTGCCAGCTCACCCAGCCTCGCGGGGGGACAAGAGACCCAGTACTTC
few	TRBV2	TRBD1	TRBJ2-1	CASSPDRGLDEQFF	TGTGCCAGCAGTCCCGACAGGGGTCTGGACGAGCAGTTCTTC
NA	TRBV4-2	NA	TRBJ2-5	CASSQDRREETQYF	TGTGCCAGCAGCCAAGATCGGAGGGAAGAGACCCAGTACTTC
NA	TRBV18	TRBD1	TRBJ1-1	CASSVRDRAEAFF	TGTGCCAGCTCAGTTAGGGACAGGGCTGAAGCTTTCTTT
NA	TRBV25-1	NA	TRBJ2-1	CASAANEQFF	TGTGCCAGCGCAGCGAATGAGCAGTTCTTC
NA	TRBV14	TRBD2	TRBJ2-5	CASSPQVRRGGRTQYF	TGTGCCAGCAGCCCACAGGTCCGGCGGGGGGGCCGGACCCAGTACTTC
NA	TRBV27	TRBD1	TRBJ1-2	CASSFRGQGVTF	TGTGCCAGCAGTTTTAGGGGACAGGGTGTGACCTTC
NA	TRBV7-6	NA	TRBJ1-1	CASSSETVLNTEAFF	TGTGCCAGCAGCTCAGAGACAGTCTTGAACACTGAAGCTTTCTTT
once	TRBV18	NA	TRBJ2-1	CASSSPRTSFEEQFF	TGTGCCAGCTCCTCGCCTCGAACTAGCTTCGAGGAGCAGTTCTTC
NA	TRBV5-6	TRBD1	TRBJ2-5	CASSFNRGSQETQYF	TGTGCCAGCAGTTTTAACAGGGGCTCCCAAGAGACCCAGTACTTC
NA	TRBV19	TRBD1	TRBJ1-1	CASSIEGQVDPEAFF	TGTGCCAGTAGTATAGAAGGACAGGTAGATCCTGAAGCTTTCTTT
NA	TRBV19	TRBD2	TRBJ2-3	CASSIGSSGGPTDTQYF	TGTGCCAGTAGTATCGGTTCTAGCGGGGGACCCACAGATACGCAGTATTTT
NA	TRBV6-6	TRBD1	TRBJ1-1	CASRQGPMNTEAFF	TGTGCCAGCCGACAGGGCCCAATGAACACTGAAGCTTTCTTT
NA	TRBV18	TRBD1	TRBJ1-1	CASSPRDREYEAFF	TGTGCCAGCTCACCACGGGACAGGGAGTATGAAGCTTTCTTT
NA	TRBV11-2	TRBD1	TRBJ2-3	CASSLPGGTQYF	TGTGCCAGCAGCTTACCAGGGGGTACGCAGTATTTT
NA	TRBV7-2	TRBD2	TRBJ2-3	CASSQPLAGVTDTQYF	TGTGCCAGCAGCCAGCCACTAGCGGGGGTCACAGATACGCAGTATTTT
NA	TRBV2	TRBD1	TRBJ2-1	CASRDRTGRGNEQFF	TGTGCCAGCAGGGATCGGACAGGCCGGGGAAATGAGCAGTTCTTC
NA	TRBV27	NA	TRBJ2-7	CASSLVAGSHEQYF	TGTGCCAGCAGTTTAGTCGCAGGGTCTCACGAGCAGTACTTC
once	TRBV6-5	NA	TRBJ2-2	CASNAGSRTGELFF	TGTGCCAGCAACGCGGGATCAAGGACCGGGGAGCTGTTTTTT
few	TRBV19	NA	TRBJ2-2	CARTPLTMNTGELFF	TGTGCCAGAACCCCCCTGACAATGAACACCGGGGAGCTGTTTTTT
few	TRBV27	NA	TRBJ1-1	CASSFRDTYTEAFF	TGTGCCAGCAGTTTCCGGGACACCTACACTGAAGCTTTCTTT
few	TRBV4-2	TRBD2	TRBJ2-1	CASSPGTSASIEQFF	TGTGCCAGCAGTCCCGGGACTAGCGCGTCCATTGAGCAGTTCTTC
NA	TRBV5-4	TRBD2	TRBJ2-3	CASSRFGGSGGGTDTQYF	TGTGCCAGCAGCCGATTCGGGGGTTCGGGGGGTGGCACAGATACGCAGTATTTT
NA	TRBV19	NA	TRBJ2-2	CASSTQGFTGELFF	TGTGCCAGTAGCACTCAGGGTTTCACCGGGGAGCTGTTTTTT
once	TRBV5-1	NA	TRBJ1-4	CASSLGPGIRHEKLFF	TGCGCCAGCAGCTTGGGCCCAGGGATTCGCCATGAAAAACTGTTTTTT
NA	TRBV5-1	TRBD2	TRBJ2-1	CASSLIGAGEEQFF	TGCGCCAGCAGCTTGATCGGAGCGGGAGAGGAGCAGTTCTTC
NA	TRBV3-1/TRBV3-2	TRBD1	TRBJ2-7	CASTSGTGGYSEQYF	TGTGCCAGCACCTCCGGGACAGGGGGCTACAGCGAGCAGTACTTC
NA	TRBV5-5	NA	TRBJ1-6	CASSPYLNSPLHF	TGTGCCAGCAGCCCCTACCTAAATTCACCCCTCCACTTT
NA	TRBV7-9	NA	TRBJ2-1	CASSLTPRGGTYNEQFF	TGTGCCAGCAGCTTGACCCCTCGGGGCGGGACCTACAATGAGCAGTTCTTC